This T cell receptor (beta chain) emerged from a study of T-cell reconstitution after alpha-beta-depleted transplantation in children. The table lists this clonotype with a count of one. Its antigen remains unknown. Study conclusions and caveats: Alpha-beta T cells about two months after transplant reportedly derived from several hundred expanded graft clones. TCRbeta diversity was high at day 60 in some patients (a result of surviving recipient T cells and thymic progenitors). Once a year had passed after transplant, T-cell counts and diversity came mostly from newly produced T cells.

Preparation of the TCRbeta library involved a method that used unique molecular identifiers. TCRdb recomputed calls from the PCR reads with MiXCR, one row per CDR3 protein. Of over 400,000 distinct CDR3 sequences listed, 43% are singletons. The material sequenced was PBMCs, taken before TCRalphabeta/CD19-depleted stem cell transplant. The sequence was obtained from a girl aged 2 to 10 with aplastic anemia, due to receive a stem cell transplant.

The CDR3 region has the DNA TGCAGTGCCATGCAGGGGGTCCAAGAGACCCAGTACTTC. It is translated as CSAMQGVQETQYF. J is TRBJ2-5 and V is TRBV20-1; 7 nucleotides agree with TRBD1. This CDR3 is built from 13 residues. Germline V gives CDR1 DFQATT, CDR2 SNEGSKA (reference sequence). V gave up 6 bases and J gave up 1 base; unmatched junction bases: 5.